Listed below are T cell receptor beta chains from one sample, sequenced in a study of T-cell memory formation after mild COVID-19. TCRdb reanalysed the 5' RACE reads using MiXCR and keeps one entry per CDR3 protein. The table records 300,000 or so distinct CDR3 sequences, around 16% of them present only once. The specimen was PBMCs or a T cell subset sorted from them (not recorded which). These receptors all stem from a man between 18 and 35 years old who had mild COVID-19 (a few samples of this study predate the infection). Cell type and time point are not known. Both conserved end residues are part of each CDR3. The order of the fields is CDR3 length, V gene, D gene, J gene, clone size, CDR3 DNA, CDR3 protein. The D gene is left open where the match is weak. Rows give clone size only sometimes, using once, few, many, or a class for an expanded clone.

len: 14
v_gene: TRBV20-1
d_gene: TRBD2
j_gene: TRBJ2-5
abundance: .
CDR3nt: TGCAGTGCCCCCCGGACTAGCCTTCAAGAGACCCAGTACTTC
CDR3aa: CSAPRTSLQETQYF

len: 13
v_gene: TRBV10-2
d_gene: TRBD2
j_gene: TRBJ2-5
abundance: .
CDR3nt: TGCGCCAGCTCTGGACTAGCCGAAGAGACCCAGTACTTC
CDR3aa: CASSGLAEETQYF

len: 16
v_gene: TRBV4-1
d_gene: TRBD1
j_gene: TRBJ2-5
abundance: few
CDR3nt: TGCGCCAGCAGCAGGGACAGGGTGGAGGGTCAAGAGACCCAGTACTTC
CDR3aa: CASSRDRVEGQETQYF

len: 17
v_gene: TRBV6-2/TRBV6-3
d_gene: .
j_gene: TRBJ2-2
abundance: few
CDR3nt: TGTGCCAGCAGCTCTCCCGACCGGACAACGAACACCGGGGAGCTGTTTTTT
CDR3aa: CASSSPDRTTNTGELFF

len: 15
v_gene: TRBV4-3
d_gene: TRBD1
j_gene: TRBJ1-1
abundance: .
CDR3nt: TGCGCCAGCAGCCCTCAGATCACAGGGGGATCCGAAGCTTTCTTT
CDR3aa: CASSPQITGGSEAFF

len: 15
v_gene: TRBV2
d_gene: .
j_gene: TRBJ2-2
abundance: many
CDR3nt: TGTGCCAGCAGACGGTCCACAGGGAACACCGGGGAGCTGTTTTTT
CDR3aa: CASRRSTGNTGELFF

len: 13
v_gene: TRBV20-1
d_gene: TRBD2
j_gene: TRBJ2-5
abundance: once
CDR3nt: TGCAGTGCTAGAGGGAGCGGGGCGGAGACCCAGTACTTC
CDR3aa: CSARGSGAETQYF

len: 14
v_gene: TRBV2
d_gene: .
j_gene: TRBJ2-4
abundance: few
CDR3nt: TGTGCCAGCAGTTTCTCGGGACTTCGGGACATTCAGTACTTC
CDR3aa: CASSFSGLRDIQYF

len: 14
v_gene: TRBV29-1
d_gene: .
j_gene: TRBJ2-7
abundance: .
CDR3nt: TGCAGCGTTGAAGAGGACACCAGCTCCTACGAGCAGTACTTC
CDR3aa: CSVEEDTSSYEQYF

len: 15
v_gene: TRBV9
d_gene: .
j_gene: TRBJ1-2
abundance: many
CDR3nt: TGTGCCAGCTCTCGTACGGGGGACGCTAACTATGGCTACACCTTC
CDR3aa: CASSRTGDANYGYTF

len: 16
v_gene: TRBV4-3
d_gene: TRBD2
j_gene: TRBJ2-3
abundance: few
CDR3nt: TGCGCCAGCAGCCCCTTCACTAGCGGGGGCACAGATACGCAGTATTTT
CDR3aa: CASSPFTSGGTDTQYF

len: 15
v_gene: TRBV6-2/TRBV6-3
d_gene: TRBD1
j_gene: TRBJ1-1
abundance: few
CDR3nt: TGTGCCAGCAGACGATTTATAGGGGGCTTGGGATCGGCTTTCTTT
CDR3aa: CASRRFIGGLGSAFF

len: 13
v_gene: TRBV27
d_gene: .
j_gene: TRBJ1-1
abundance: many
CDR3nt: TGTGCCAGCAGTTTCAACCCGAACACTGAAGCTTTCTTT
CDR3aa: CASSFNPNTEAFF

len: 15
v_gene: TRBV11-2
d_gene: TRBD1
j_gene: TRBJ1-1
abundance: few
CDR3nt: TGTGCCAGCAGGTTTTCGACAGGGCATGGCACTGAAGCTTTCTTT
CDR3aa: CASRFSTGHGTEAFF

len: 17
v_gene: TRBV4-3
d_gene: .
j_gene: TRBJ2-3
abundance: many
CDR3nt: TGCGCCAGCAGCCAAGATTGGGACGGCGGAGGCACAGATACGCAGTATTTT
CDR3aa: CASSQDWDGGGTDTQYF

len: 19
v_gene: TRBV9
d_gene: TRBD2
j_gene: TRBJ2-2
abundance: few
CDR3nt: TGTGCCAGCAGCATAGATCTCGGCCTTAGCGGGGGTTCCACCGGGGAGCTGTTTTTT
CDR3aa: CASSIDLGLSGGSTGELFF

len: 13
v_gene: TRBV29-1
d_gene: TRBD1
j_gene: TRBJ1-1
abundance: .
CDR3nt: TGCAGCGGAACAGGACAGGTGAACACTGAAGCTTTCTTT
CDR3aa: CSGTGQVNTEAFF

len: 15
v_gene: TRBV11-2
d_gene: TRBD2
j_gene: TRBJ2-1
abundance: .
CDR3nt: TGTGCCAGCAGCCCAACGACTAGCGGGCACAATGAGCAGTTCTTC
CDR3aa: CASSPTTSGHNEQFF

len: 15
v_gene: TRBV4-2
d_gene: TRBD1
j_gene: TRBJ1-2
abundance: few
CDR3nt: TGTGCCAGCAGCCAAGATGCGGACAGGGACTATGGCTACACCTTC
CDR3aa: CASSQDADRDYGYTF

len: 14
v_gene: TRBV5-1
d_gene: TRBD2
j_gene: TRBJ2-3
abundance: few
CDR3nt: TGCGCCAGCAGCTTTGCGGGGGGGCCAGTTAAGCAGTATTTT
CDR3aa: CASSFAGGPVKQYF

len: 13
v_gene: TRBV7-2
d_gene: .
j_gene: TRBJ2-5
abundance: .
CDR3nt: TGTGCCAGCAGCTACGAGGGGCGATGGACCCAGTACTTC
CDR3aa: CASSYEGRWTQYF

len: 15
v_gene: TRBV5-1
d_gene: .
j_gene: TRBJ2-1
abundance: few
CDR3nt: TGCGCCAGCAGCACGGGGGCCAGCTCCTACAATGAGCAGTTCTTC
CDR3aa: CASSTGASSYNEQFF

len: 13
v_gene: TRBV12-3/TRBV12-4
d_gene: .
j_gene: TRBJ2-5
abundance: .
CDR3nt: TGTGCCAGCATAGCTCAGAATCAAGAGACCCAGTACTTC
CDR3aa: CASIAQNQETQYF

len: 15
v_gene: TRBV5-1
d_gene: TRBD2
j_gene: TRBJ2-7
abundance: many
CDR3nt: TGCGCCAGCAGCTTGGGACTAGCGGGGGTCAACGAGCAGTACTTC
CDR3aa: CASSLGLAGVNEQYF

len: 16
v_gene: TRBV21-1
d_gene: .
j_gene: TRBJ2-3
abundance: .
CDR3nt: TGTGCCAGCAGCAAAGTGGGGGACAGTTTCACAGATACGCAGTATTTT
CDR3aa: CASSKVGDSFTDTQYF

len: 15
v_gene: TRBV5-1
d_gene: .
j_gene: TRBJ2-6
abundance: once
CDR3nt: TGCGCCAGCAGCTTCGGACAGACTGGGGCCAACGTCCTGACTTTC
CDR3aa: CASSFGQTGANVLTF

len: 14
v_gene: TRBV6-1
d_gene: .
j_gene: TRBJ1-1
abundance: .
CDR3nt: TGTGCCAGCAGTGAAGAAATGGAAGGGAATGAAGCTTTCTTT
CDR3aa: CASSEEMEGNEAFF

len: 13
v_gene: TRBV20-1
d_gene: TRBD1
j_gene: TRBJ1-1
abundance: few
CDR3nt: TGCAGTGCTAAGCAGGGGGGCGTCCCTGAAGCTTTCTTT
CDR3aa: CSAKQGGVPEAFF

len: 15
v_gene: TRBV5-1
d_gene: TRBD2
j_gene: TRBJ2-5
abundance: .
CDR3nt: TGCGCCAGCAGCTTTTGGAGTCAGAGCGGGAAGACCCAGTACTTC
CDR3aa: CASSFWSQSGKTQYF

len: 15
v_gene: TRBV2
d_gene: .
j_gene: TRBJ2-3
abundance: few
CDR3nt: TGTGCCAGCGGCGTTACGCTGACAGACACAGATACGCAGTATTTT
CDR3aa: CASGVTLTDTDTQYF

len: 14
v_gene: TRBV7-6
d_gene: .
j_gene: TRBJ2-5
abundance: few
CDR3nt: TGTGCCAGCAGCTTCGGGGGCCCAAGGGAGACCCAGTACTTC
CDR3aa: CASSFGGPRETQYF

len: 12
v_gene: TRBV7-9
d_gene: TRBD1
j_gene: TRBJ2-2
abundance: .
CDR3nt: TGTGCCAGCATCCAGGGGGCCGGGGAGCTGTTTTTT
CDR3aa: CASIQGAGELFF

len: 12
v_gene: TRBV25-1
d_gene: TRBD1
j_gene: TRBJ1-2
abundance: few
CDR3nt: TGTGCCAGCAGTGCTAACAGGGGAAGCTACACCTTC
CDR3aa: CASSANRGSYTF

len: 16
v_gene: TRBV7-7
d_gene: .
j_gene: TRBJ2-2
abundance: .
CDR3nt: TGTGCTAGCAGCTTAGCCGCGGGGCCGAACACCGGGGAGCTGTTTTTT
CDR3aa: CASSLAAGPNTGELFF

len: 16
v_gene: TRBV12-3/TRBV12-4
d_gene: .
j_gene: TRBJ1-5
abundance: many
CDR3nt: TGTGCCAGCAGAACTTCGACTGGGGTTAGCAATCAGCCCCAGCATTTT
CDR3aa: CASRTSTGVSNQPQHF

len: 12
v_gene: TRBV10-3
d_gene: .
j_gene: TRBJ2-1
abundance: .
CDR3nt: TGTGCCATCAGTGAGTCGAACCTAGAGCAGTTCTTC
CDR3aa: CAISESNLEQFF

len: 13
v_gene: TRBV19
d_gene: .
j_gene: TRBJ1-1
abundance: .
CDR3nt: TGTGCCAGTAGGAGACAGGTGAACACTGAAGCTTTCTTT
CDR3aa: CASRRQVNTEAFF

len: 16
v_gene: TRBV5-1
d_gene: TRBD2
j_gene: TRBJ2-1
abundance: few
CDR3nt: TGCGCCAGCAGCTACGTTAGCGGGGGGCCCTACAATGAGCAGTTCTTC
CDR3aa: CASSYVSGGPYNEQFF

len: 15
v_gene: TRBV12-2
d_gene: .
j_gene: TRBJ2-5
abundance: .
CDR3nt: TGTGCAAGTCGCGTCAGCGGGACGGACCGGGAGACCCAGTACTTC
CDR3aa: CASRVSGTDRETQYF

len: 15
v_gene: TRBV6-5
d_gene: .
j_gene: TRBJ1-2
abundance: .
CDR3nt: TGTGCCAGCAGTCCACAGGGTTCCGCATATTATGGCTACACCTTC
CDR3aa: CASSPQGSAYYGYTF

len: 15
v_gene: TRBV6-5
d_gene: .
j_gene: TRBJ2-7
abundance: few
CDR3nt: TGTGCCAGCAGGTCCCGGGCCGGCGGGTCCTACGAGCAGTACTTC
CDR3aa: CASRSRAGGSYEQYF

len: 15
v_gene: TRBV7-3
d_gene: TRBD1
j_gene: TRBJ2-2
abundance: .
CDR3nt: TGTGCCAGCAGCTTGGTGACAGGGGACACCGGGGAGCTGTTTTTT
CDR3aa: CASSLVTGDTGELFF

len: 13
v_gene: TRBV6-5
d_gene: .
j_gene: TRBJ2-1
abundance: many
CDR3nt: TGTGCCAGCAGATGGGGCTCCTACAATGAGCAGTTCTTC
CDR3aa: CASRWGSYNEQFF

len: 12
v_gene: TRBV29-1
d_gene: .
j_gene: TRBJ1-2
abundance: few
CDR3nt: TGCAGCGCCAGGGTTACTTTTTATGGCTACACCTTC
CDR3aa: CSARVTFYGYTF

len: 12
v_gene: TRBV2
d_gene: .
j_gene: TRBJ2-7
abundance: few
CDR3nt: TGTGCCAGCAGTGAAGCAATGCACGGGCAGTACTTC
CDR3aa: CASSEAMHGQYF

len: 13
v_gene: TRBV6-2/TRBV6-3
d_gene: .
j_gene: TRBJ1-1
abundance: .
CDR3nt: TGTGCCAGCAGTTACGGGTCACACACTGAAGCTTTCTTT
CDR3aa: CASSYGSHTEAFF

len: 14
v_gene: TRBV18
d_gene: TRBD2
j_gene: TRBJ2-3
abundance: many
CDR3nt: TGTGCCAGCAGCCCTAGCGGGGGCACAGATACGCAGTATTTT
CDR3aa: CASSPSGGTDTQYF

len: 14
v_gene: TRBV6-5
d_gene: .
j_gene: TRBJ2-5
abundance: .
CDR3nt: TGTGCCAGCAGTTACTATAGGGGGGAAGAGACCCAGTACTTC
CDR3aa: CASSYYRGEETQYF

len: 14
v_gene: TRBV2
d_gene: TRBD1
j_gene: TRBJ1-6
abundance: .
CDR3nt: TGTGCCAGCAAGGGGGCAGCGACTAATTCACCCCTCCACTTT
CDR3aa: CASKGAATNSPLHF

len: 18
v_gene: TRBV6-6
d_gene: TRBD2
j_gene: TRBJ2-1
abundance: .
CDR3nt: TGTGCCAGCACCATCGGGACTAGCGGGGCCAGCTCCTACAATGAGCAGTTCTTC
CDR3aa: CASTIGTSGASSYNEQFF

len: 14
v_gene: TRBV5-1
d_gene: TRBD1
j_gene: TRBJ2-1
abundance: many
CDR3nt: TGCGCCAGCAGCTCGGACAGGGAAGGGAATGAGCAGTTCTTC
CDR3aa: CASSSDREGNEQFF

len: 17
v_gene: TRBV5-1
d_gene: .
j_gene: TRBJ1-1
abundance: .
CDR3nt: TGCGCCAGCAGCGTGGCGGGGGAAACGGAACTGAACACTGAAGCTTTCTTT
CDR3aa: CASSVAGETELNTEAFF